Listed below are T cell receptor beta chains from one sample, sequenced in a study of T cell responses to AZD1222 COVID-19 vaccine. Libraries were prepared by immunoSEQ multiplex PCR; TCRdb keeps only in-frame clonotypes and omits some of them. Of around 180,000 clones listed, almost 90% were seen once; the top ten hold approximately 0.49%. The sample in question was peripheral blood, obtained on day 0 of AZD1222 vaccination. These receptors were obtained from an adult in good health. Both conserved end residues are part of each CDR3. A D gene is named only where the DNA matches it firmly. Clone sizes are given selectively: once, few, many, or a class where the clone is expanded.

v_gene: TRBV2
d_gene: -
j_gene: TRBJ2-7
abundance: -
CDR3nt: TGTGCCAGCAGGCCCCAGGGTGTTTATATCGACGAGCAGTACTTC
CDR3aa: CASRPQGVYIDEQYF

v_gene: TRBV30
d_gene: -
j_gene: TRBJ1-6
abundance: once
CDR3nt: TGTGCCTGGCTCGCCGGCTCCTATAATTCACCCCTCCACTTT
CDR3aa: CAWLAGSYNSPLHF

v_gene: TRBV2
d_gene: TRBD1
j_gene: TRBJ2-1
abundance: -
CDR3nt: TGTGCCAGCACAACGGACAGGGGGAATGAGCAGTTCTTC
CDR3aa: CASTTDRGNEQFF

v_gene: TRBV6-1
d_gene: TRBD1
j_gene: TRBJ1-1
abundance: once
CDR3nt: TGTGCCAGCAGTCCCGGACAGGGACCTGGTGAAGCTTTCTTT
CDR3aa: CASSPGQGPGEAFF

v_gene: TRBV7-2
d_gene: TRBD1
j_gene: TRBJ2-3
abundance: -
CDR3nt: TGTGCCAGCAGCTTCAGGGGGCAAGATACGCAGTATTTT
CDR3aa: CASSFRGQDTQYF

v_gene: TRBV18
d_gene: -
j_gene: TRBJ1-2
abundance: -
CDR3nt: TGTGCCAGCTCACCAGAGGCAGACTATGGCTACACCTTC
CDR3aa: CASSPEADYGYTF

v_gene: TRBV4-3
d_gene: -
j_gene: TRBJ2-2
abundance: -
CDR3nt: TGCGCCAGCAGCCGGTATGCGGGACAGCCAGCCAAGAACGCCGGGGAGCTGTTTTTT
CDR3aa: CASSRYAGQPAKNAGELFF

v_gene: TRBV3-1/TRBV3-2
d_gene: -
j_gene: TRBJ1-4
abundance: few
CDR3nt: TGTGCCAGCAGCCAGGACGGACAGCGGAGTGAAAAACTGTTTTTT
CDR3aa: CASSQDGQRSEKLFF

v_gene: TRBV6-5
d_gene: -
j_gene: TRBJ1-1
abundance: -
CDR3nt: TGTGCCACCGGAAGGCTGTACGGTGAAGCTTTCTTT
CDR3aa: CATGRLYGEAFF

v_gene: TRBV24-1
d_gene: TRBD1
j_gene: TRBJ1-5
abundance: -
CDR3nt: TGTGCCACCAGTGATTCGGGACAGGGGGTGGATCAGCCCCAGCATTTT
CDR3aa: CATSDSGQGVDQPQHF

v_gene: TRBV28
d_gene: -
j_gene: TRBJ2-1
abundance: -
CDR3nt: TGTGCCAGCAGTTCGACCCTAGACAATGAGCAGTTCTTC
CDR3aa: CASSSTLDNEQFF

v_gene: TRBV6-5
d_gene: TRBD1
j_gene: TRBJ1-2
abundance: -
CDR3nt: TGTGCCAGCATCCCGACAGGGCGGGGTGGCTACACCTTC
CDR3aa: CASIPTGRGGYTF

v_gene: TRBV15
d_gene: TRBD1
j_gene: TRBJ1-1
abundance: -
CDR3nt: TGTGCCACCAGCAGAGCCAAGGGACAGGGGGCCACTGAAGCTTTCTTT
CDR3aa: CATSRAKGQGATEAFF

v_gene: TRBV19
d_gene: -
j_gene: TRBJ1-1
abundance: -
CDR3nt: TGTGCCAGTAGTATAGCCGGGCCCCTGTACACTGAAGCTTTCTTT
CDR3aa: CASSIAGPLYTEAFF

v_gene: TRBV5-1
d_gene: -
j_gene: TRBJ2-7
abundance: -
CDR3nt: TGCGCCAGCAGCACCGAGGTCGCCTACGAGCAGTACTTC
CDR3aa: CASSTEVAYEQYF

v_gene: TRBV27
d_gene: TRBD1
j_gene: TRBJ1-1
abundance: -
CDR3nt: TGTGCCAGCAGTGCCAGGGACAGGACCGCGCTGGCTTTCTTT
CDR3aa: CASSARDRTALAFF

v_gene: TRBV24-1
d_gene: TRBD2
j_gene: TRBJ2-3
abundance: -
CDR3nt: TGTGCCGCGGGAGGCGGGACCCTGTCAGATACGCAGTATTTT
CDR3aa: CAAGGGTLSDTQYF

v_gene: TRBV10-3
d_gene: TRBD2
j_gene: TRBJ2-2
abundance: -
CDR3nt: TGTGCCATCAGCAGCCCCCAGCCGGATGAGCGGGGCAACACCGGGGAGCTGTTTTTT
CDR3aa: CAISSPQPDERGNTGELFF

v_gene: TRBV3-1/TRBV3-2
d_gene: -
j_gene: TRBJ1-3
abundance: few
CDR3nt: TGTGCCAGCAGCCAAGACTCACACTCTGGAAACACCATATATTTT
CDR3aa: CASSQDSHSGNTIYF

v_gene: TRBV11-1
d_gene: -
j_gene: TRBJ2-7
abundance: -
CDR3nt: TGTGCCAGCAGCTTAAGCACAACCAACGAGCAGTACTTC
CDR3aa: CASSLSTTNEQYF

v_gene: TRBV7-2
d_gene: -
j_gene: TRBJ2-4
abundance: -
CDR3nt: TGTGCCAGCAGCGGAGTGGGGGCCAAAAACATTCAGTACTTC
CDR3aa: CASSGVGAKNIQYF

v_gene: TRBV15
d_gene: -
j_gene: TRBJ1-1
abundance: -
CDR3nt: TGTGCCACCAGCAGTAGACAGCATTCCATGAACACTGAAGCTTTCTTT
CDR3aa: CATSSRQHSMNTEAFF

v_gene: TRBV6-5
d_gene: -
j_gene: TRBJ2-3
abundance: -
CDR3nt: TGTGCCAGCAGCCCGGGGGCACTAAGCACAGATACGCAGTATTTT
CDR3aa: CASSPGALSTDTQYF

v_gene: TRBV21-1
d_gene: -
j_gene: TRBJ2-7
abundance: -
CDR3nt: TGTGCCAGCAGCACACTAGCGGGAGGGCTAGAGGAGCAGTACTTC
CDR3aa: CASSTLAGGLEEQYF

v_gene: TRBV7-2
d_gene: -
j_gene: TRBJ2-1
abundance: -
CDR3nt: TGTGCCAGCAGCCTACAGGCGGGCTATATCGATGAGCAGTTCTTC
CDR3aa: CASSLQAGYIDEQFF

v_gene: TRBV14
d_gene: TRBD2
j_gene: TRBJ2-1
abundance: -
CDR3nt: TGTGCCAGCAGCCGGGGACTAGCGGGGATCAGCTCCTACAATGAGCAGTTCTTC
CDR3aa: CASSRGLAGISSYNEQFF

v_gene: TRBV28
d_gene: -
j_gene: TRBJ2-5
abundance: -
CDR3nt: TGTGCCAGCAGTCGACCTGGGGCCCTTGGGGCCCAGTACTTC
CDR3aa: CASSRPGALGAQYF

v_gene: TRBV6-1
d_gene: -
j_gene: TRBJ2-7
abundance: -
CDR3nt: TGTGCCAGCAGTGAAGCGCTTCCAGTTTACGAGCAGTACTTC
CDR3aa: CASSEALPVYEQYF

v_gene: TRBV10-3
d_gene: -
j_gene: TRBJ1-1
abundance: -
CDR3nt: TGTGCCATCAGGGAACCGGAAGGGGAAGCTTTCTTT
CDR3aa: CAIREPEGEAFF

v_gene: TRBV11-1
d_gene: -
j_gene: TRBJ2-7
abundance: -
CDR3nt: TGTGCCAGCAGCCCTAGGACAGCCTACGAGCAGTACTTC
CDR3aa: CASSPRTAYEQYF